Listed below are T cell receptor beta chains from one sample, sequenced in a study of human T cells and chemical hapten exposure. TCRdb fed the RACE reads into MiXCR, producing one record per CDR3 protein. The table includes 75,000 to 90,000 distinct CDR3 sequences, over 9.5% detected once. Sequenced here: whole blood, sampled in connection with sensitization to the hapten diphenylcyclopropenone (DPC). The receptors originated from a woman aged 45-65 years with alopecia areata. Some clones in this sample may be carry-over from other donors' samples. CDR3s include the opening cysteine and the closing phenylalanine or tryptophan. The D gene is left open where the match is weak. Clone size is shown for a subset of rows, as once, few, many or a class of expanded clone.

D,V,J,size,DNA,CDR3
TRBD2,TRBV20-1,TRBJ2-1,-,TGCAGTGCTAGAGATGGTGGGCGGGGGGCATACAATGAGCAGTTCTTC,CSARDGGRGAYNEQFF
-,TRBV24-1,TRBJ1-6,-,TGTGCCACCCGTGAGAGCTCCTATAATTCACCCCTCCACTTT,CATRESSYNSPLHF
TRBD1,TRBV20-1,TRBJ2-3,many,TGCAGTGCCCGACAGGGTGGCACAGATACGCAGTATTTT,CSARQGGTDTQYF
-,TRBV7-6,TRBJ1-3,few,TGTGCCAGCAGCTCAGGGACATTTTTTGGAAACACCATATATTTT,CASSSGTFFGNTIYF
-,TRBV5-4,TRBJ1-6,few,TGTGCCAGCAGCTACACCAATGTAGATTGGAATTCACCCCTCCACTTT,CASSYTNVDWNSPLHF
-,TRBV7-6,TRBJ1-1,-,TGTCCCAGCAGCATTCCCGGGACGGGTATGAACACTGAAGCTTTCTTT,CPSSIPGTGMNTEAFF
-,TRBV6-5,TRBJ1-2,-,TGTGCCAGCAGCCCCAGTAGGCCTGTGGGGGGAGGCTACACCTTC,CASSPSRPVGGGYTF
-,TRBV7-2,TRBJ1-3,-,TGTGCCAGCAGTCCACGCTCTACCTCTGGAAACACCATATATTTT,CASSPRSTSGNTIYF
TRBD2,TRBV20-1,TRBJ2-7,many,TGCAGTGCTACAATAGCGGGAGGGCCACACGAGCAGTACTTC,CSATIAGGPHEQYF
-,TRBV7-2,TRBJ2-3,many,TGTGCCAGCAGCCGGAACACAGATACGCAGTATTTT,CASSRNTDTQYF
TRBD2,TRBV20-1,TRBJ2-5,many,TGCAGTGCTAGCTTTCGGCGGGAGATCGCCTGGGAGACCCAGTACTTC,CSASFRREIAWETQYF
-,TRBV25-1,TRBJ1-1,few,TGTGCCGGCAGTGCCCTTAACCGGGACACTGAAGCTTTCTTT,CAGSALNRDTEAFF
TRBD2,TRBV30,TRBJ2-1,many,TGTGCCTGGGGACTAGGAACTTACAATGAGCAGTTCTTC,CAWGLGTYNEQFF
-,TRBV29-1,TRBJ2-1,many,TGCAGCGCGCGACTAGAAAATGAGCAGTTCTTC,CSARLENEQFF